This T cell receptor (beta chain) was obtained from a study of T cells in Graves' hyperthyroidism and ophthalmopathy. The V gene's germline CDR1 is SQVTM and CDR2 ANQGSEA. This CDR3 comprises 16 residues. V was cut by 7 bases and J by 0 bases, with 20 bases left in between. RNA transcripts served as the template for amplifying TCR beta CDR3 regions. TCR CDR3 regions were first amplified by RT-PCR with HTBI primers. TCRdb re-analysed the multiplex PCR reads in MiXCR, keeping a single row per CDR3 protein. The table includes hundreds of thousands of distinct CDR3 sequences, 16% detected once. These patients, aged 18 to 65, had recently diagnosed hyperthyroidism lasting under 2 months.

The V gene is TRBV29-1, the J gene TRBJ2-3, with D perhaps being TRBD1 or TRBD2 (5 bases each). The sequencing input was blood. This TCR was sampled from a woman under 40 with Graves' hyperthyroidism. The CDR3 bases are TGCAGCGCCCACCTTACCGGGGCAACTAGCACAGATACGCAGTATTTT. As protein: CSAHLTGATSTDTQYF.